The following is a TCR beta chain sequence with its context. In the study's own analysis: Cell counts per sample came from amplifying reference gene primers. Assay used: immunoSEQ multiplex PCR; TCRdb lists only in-frame clones, some missing. The DNA gave D and trimming, while V, J and clone size come from that table. The table includes some 94,000 clones, 72% detected once. Germline lookup yields CDR1 SGHTA and CDR2 FQGNSA. The CDR3 is 13 residues long. V was pared by 2 bases and J by 7 bases, with 12 bases between. This sample stems from a study of blood T cell repertoires in COVID-19. In the study overall: Samples came from the United States, Italy and Spain, spanning acute and convalescent COVID-19. PBMCs, B-cell-depleted T cells, or T cells were the source of the cDNA or gDNA that made up the material.

The V and J genes are TRBV7-2 and TRBJ2-7, with a weak D call TRBD1 (5 bases). Sequencing used peripheral blood. This TCR was sampled from a woman aged 55-70 years in a cohort sampled during active or convalescent COVID-19. CDR3 sequence reads: CASSLSRVGEQYF. The CDR3 DNA follows: TGTGCCAGCAGCTTAAGCAGGGTGGGGGAGCAGTACTTC.